This TCR beta chain comes out of a study of control samples from healthy donors and cancer patients. The V gene's germline CDR1 is SGHRS and CDR2 YFSETQ. The trim removed 3 bases at V and 6 bases at J, leaving 4 bases unmatched. CDR3 size: 15 residues. The method was immunoSEQ multiplex PCR; TCRdb's version includes in-frame clones alone and lacks a portion of them. The sample records about 130,000 clones, about 91% being singletons. Sequenced: blood. The TCR was taken from a man younger than 35 in good health. This chain uses TRBV5-1 with TRBJ2-3, with 13 bases matching TRBD2. The CDR3 spells CASSSTSGGADTQYF. CDR3 nucleotide sequence: TGCGCCAGCAGCTCAACTAGCGGGGGGGCCGATACGCAGTATTTT. The full variable domain, in which reference TRBV5-1 and TRBJ2-3 provide the parts outside the CDR3, is KAGVTQTPRYLIKTRGQQVTLSCSPISGHRSVSWYQQTPGQGLQFLFEYFSETQRNKGNFPGRFSGRQFSNSRSEMNVSTLELGDSALYLCASSSTSGGADTQYFGPGTRLTVL.